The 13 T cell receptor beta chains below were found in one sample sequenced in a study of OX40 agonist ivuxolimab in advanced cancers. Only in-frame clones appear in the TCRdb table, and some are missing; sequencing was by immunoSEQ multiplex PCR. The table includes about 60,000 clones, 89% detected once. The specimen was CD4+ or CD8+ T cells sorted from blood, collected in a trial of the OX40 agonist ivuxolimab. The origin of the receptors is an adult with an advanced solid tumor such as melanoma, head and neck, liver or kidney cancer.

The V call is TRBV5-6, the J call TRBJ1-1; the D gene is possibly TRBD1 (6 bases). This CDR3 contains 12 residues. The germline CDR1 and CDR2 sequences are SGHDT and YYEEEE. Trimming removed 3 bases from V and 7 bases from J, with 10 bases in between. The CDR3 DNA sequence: TGTGCCAGCAGCTCCGGGACACATGAAGCTTTCTTT. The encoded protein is CASSSGTHEAFF.

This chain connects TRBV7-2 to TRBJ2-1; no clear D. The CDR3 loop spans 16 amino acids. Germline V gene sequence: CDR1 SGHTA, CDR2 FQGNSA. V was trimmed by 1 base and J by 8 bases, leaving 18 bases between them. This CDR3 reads CASSLGYPLSVYEQFF. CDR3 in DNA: TGTGCCAGCAGCTTAGGGTATCCCCTCAGCGTCTATGAGCAGTTCTTC.

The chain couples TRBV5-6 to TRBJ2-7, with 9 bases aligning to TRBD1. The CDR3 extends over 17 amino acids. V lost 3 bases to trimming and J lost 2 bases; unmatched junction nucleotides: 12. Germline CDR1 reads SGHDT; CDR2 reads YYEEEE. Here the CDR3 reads CASSSVWPGQGTYEQYF. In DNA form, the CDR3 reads TGTGCCAGCAGCTCCGTCTGGCCGGGACAGGGTACCTACGAGCAGTACTTC.

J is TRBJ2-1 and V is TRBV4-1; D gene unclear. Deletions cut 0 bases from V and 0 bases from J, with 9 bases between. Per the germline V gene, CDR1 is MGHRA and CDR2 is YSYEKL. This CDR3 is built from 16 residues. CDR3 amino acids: CASSQDLGSSYNEQFF. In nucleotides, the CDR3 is TGCGCCAGCAGCCAAGATCTCGGCAGCTCCTACAATGAGCAGTTCTTC.

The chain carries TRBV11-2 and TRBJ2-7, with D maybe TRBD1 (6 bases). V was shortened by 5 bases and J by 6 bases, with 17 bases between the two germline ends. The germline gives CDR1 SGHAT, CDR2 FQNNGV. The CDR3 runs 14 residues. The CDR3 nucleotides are TGTGCCAGCAGCCAGGACAGACCACCGGGCGAGCAGTACTTC. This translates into CASSQDRPPGEQYF.

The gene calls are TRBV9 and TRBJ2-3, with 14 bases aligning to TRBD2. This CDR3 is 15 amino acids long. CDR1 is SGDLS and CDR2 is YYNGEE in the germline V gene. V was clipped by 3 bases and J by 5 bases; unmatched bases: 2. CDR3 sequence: CASSAGLAGVDTQYF. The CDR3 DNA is TGTGCCAGCAGCGCGGGACTAGCGGGAGTAGATACGCAGTATTTT.

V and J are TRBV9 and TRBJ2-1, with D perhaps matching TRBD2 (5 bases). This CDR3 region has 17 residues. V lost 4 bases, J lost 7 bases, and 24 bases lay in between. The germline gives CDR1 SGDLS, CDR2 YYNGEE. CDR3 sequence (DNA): TGTGCCAGCAGCTACCCCTCCTCCGGGATCGAAGAGAATGAGCAGTTCTTC. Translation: CASSYPSSGIEENEQFF.

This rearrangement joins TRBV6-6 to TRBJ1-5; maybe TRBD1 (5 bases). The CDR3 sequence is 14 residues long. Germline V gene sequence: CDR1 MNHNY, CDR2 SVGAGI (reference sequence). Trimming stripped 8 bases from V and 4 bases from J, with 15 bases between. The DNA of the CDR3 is TGTGCCAGCCGGGGGACGGAAAAGAATCAGCCCCAGCATTTT. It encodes CASRGTEKNQPQHF.

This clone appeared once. CDR3 residues: CASSLGPSGYNEQFF. The CDR3 bases are TGTGCCAGCAGCTTAGGGCCTAGCGGATACAATGAGCAGTTCTTC. V is TRBV11-2 and J is TRBJ2-1; 7 bases agree with TRBD2. Germline V CDR1 and CDR2: SGHAT, FQNNGV. Germline trimming cut 1 base from V and 4 bases from J; bases unmatched to any gene: 4. The CDR3 length is 15 residues.

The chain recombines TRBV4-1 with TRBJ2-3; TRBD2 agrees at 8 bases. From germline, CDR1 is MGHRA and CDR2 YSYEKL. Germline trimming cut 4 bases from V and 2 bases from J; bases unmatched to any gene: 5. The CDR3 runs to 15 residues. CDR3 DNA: TGCGCCAGCAGCCGAAAAGCGGGAGCCACAGATACGCAGTATTTT. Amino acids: CASSRKAGATDTQYF.

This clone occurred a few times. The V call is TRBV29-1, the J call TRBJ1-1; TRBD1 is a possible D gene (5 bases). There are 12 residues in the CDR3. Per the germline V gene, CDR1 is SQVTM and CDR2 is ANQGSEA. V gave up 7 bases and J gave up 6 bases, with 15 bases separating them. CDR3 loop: CSAVDTGAEAFF. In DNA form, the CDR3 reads TGCAGCGCCGTGGACACGGGAGCTGAAGCTTTCTTT.

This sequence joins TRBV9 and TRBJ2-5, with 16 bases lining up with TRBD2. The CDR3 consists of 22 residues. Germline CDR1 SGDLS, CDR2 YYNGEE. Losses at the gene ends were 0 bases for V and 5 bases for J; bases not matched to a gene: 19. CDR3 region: CASSVGGTAPGTSGRAGETQYF. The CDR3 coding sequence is TGTGCCAGCAGCGTAGGAGGGACAGCCCCCGGGACTAGCGGGAGGGCCGGTGAGACCCAGTACTTC.

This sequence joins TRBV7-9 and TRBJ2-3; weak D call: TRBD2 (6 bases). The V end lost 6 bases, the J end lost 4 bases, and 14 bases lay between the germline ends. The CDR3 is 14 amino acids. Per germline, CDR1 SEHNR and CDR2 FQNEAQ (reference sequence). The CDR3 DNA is TGTGCCAGCAGGTTGAACGGGAGCCCAGATACGCAGTATTTT. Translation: CASRLNGSPDTQYF. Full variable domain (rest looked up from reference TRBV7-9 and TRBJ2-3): DTGVSQNPRHKITKRGQNVTFRCDPISEHNRLYWYRQTLGQGPEFLTYFQNEAQLEKSRLLSDRFSAERPKGSFSTLEIQRTEQGDSAMYLCASRLNGSPDTQYFGPGTRLTVL.